This T cell receptor beta chain came from a study of T-cell memory formation after mild COVID-19. MiXCR was run by TCRdb on the 5' RACE reads, yielding one entry per CDR3 protein. This table holds around 130,000 distinct CDR3 sequences, about 5.9% found once. Study results and caveats: Mainly in CM and EM were contracting CD4+ clones; CD8+ were in EMRA.

Of note for this clonotype: The antigen remains unidentified.

Looked up from germline, CDR1 is SGHRS and CDR2 is YFSETQ. CDR3 length: 15 amino acids. Trimming at V came to 4 bases and at J to 3 bases, leaving 4 bases not matched to a gene. This TCR derives from an adult woman who had mild COVID-19 (a few samples of this study predate the infection). Cell type and time point are not known. V and J are TRBV5-1 and TRBJ2-2, with 9 bases matching TRBD1. Sequencing input: PBMCs or a T cell subset sorted from them (not recorded which). The CDR3 loop is CASSPGQGYTGELFF. The CDR3 DNA reads as TGCGCCAGCAGCCCAGGACAGGGGTACACCGGGGAGCTGTTTTTT.